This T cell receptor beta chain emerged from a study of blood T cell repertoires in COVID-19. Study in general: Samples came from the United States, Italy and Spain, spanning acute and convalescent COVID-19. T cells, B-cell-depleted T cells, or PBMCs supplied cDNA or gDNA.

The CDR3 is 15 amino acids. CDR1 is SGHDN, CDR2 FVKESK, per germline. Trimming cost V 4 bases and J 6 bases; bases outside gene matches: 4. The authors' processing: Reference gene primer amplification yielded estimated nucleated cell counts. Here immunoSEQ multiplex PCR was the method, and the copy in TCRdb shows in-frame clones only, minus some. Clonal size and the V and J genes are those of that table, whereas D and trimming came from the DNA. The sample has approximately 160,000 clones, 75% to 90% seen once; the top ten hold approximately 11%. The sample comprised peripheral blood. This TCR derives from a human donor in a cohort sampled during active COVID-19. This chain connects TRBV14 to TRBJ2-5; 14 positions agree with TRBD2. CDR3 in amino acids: CASSLRLAGGQTQYF. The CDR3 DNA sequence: TGTGCCAGCAGCCTAAGACTAGCGGGGGGGCAGACCCAGTACTTC.